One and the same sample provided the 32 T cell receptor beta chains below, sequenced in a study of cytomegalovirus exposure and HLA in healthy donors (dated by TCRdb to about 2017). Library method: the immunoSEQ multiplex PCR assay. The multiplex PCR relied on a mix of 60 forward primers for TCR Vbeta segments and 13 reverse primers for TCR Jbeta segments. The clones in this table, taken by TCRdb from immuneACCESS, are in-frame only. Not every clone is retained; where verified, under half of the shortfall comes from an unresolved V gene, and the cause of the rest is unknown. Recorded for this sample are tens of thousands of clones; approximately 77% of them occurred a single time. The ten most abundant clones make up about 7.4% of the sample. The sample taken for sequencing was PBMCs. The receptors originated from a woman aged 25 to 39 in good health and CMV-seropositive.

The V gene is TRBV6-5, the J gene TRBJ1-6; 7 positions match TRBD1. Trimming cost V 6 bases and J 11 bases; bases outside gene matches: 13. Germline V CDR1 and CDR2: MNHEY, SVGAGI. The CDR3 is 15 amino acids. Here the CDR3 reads CASRKTTGAGTPLHF. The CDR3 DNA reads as TGTGCCAGCAGAAAAACTACAGGGGCGGGTACACCCCTCCACTTT.

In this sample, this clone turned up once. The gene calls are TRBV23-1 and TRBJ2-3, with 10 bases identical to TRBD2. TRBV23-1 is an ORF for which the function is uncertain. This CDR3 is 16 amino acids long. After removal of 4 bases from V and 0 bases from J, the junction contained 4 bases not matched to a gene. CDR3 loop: CASSPPTSGSTDTQYF. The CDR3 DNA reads TGCGCCAGCAGTCCACCGACTAGCGGGAGCACAGATACGCAGTATTTT.

CDR3 sequence: CASSPHRSDEQYF. CDR3 in DNA: TGTGCCAGCAGCCCTCATAGGAGTGACGAGCAGTACTTC. The genes are TRBV14 and TRBJ2-7; D is unclear. The CDR3 length is 13 residues. With 4 bases removed from V and 5 bases from J, the gap between germline ends came to 12 bases. CDR1 SGHDN and CDR2 FVKESK come from the germline V gene.

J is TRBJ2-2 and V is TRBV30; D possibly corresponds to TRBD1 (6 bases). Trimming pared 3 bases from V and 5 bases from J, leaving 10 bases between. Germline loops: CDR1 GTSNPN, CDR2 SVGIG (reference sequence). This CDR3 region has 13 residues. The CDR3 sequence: CAWREGGTGELFF. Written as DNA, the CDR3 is TGTGCCTGGAGAGAAGGGGGTACCGGGGAGCTGTTTTTT.

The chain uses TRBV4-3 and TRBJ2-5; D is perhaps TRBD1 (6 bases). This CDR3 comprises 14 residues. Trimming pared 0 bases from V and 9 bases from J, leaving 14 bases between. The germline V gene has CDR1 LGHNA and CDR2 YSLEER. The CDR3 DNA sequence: TGCGCCAGCAGCCAAGAGAGGATCAGGGGTGCCCAGTACTTC. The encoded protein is CASSQERIRGAQYF.

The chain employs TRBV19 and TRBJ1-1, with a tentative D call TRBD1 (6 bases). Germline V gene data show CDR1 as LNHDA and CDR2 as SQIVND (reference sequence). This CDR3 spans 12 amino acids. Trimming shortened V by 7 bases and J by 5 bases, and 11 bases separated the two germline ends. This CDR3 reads CASKLGATEAFF. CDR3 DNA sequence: TGTGCCAGTAAGTTGGGGGCAACTGAAGCTTTCTTT.

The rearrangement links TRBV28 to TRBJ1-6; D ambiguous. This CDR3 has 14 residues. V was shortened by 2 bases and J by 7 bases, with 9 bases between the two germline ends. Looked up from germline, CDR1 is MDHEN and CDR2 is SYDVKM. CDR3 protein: CASSLGSYNSPLHF. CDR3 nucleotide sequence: TGTGCCAGCAGTTTAGGTAGTTACAATTCACCCCTCCACTTT.

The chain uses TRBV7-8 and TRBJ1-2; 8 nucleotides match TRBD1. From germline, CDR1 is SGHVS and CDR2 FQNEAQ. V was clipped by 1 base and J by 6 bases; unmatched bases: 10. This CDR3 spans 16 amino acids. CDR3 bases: TGTGCCAGCAGCTTAGTTCACCCAGGGGGCGCGAATGGCTACACCTTC. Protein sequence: CASSLVHPGGANGYTF.

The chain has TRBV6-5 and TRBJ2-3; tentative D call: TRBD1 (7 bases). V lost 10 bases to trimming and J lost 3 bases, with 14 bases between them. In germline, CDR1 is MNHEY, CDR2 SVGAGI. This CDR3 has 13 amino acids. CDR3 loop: CATGPGGTDTQYF. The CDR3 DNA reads TGTGCCACAGGACCAGGGGGGACAGATACGCAGTATTTT.

The CDR3 sequence is CASSPRQADTDTQYF. DNA for the CDR3: TGTGCCAGCAGTCCACGACAGGCGGACACAGATACGCAGTATTTT. The chain carries TRBV27 and TRBJ2-3; D is perhaps TRBD1 (6 bases). Per the germline V gene, CDR1 is MNHEY and CDR2 is SMNVEV (reference sequence). V dropped 5 bases and J dropped 2 bases, with 14 bases sitting between them. CDR3 length: 15 residues.

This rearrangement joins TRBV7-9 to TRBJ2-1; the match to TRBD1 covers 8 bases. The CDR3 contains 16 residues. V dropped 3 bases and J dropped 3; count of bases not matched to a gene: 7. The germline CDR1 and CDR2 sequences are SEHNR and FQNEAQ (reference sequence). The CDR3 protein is CASSFSGTGSYNEQFF. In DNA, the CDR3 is TGTGCCAGCAGCTTTTCCGGGACAGGCAGCTACAATGAGCAGTTCTTC. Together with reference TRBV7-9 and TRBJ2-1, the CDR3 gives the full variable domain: DTGVSQNPRHKITKRGQNVTFRCDPISEHNRLYWYRQTLGQGPEFLTYFQNEAQLEKSRLLSDRFSAERPKGSFSTLEIQRTEQGDSAMYLCASSFSGTGSYNEQFFGPGTRLTVL.

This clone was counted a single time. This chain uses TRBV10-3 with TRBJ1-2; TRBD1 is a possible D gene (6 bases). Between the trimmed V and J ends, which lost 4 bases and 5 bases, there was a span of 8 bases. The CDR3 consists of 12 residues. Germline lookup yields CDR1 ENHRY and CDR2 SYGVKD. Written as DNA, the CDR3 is TGTGCCATCAGTGGGACAGCATATGGCTACACCTTC. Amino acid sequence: CAISGTAYGYTF.

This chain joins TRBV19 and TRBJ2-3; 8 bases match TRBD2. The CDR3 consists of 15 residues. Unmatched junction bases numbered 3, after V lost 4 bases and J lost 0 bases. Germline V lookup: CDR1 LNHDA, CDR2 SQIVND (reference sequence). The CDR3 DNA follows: TGTGCCAGTAGTACGACTAGCGTGAGCACAGATACGCAGTATTTT. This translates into CASSTTSVSTDTQYF. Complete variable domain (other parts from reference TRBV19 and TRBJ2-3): DGGITQSPKYLFRKEGQNVTLSCEQNLNHDAMYWYRQDPGQGLRLIYYSQIVNDFQKGDIAEGYSVSREKKESFPLTVTSAQKNPTAFYLCASSTTSVSTDTQYFGPGTRLTVL.

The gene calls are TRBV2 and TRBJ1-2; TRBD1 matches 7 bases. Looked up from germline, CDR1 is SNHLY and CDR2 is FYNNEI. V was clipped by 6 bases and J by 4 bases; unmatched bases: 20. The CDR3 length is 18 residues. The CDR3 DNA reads TGTGCCAGCAGGCAGGACCGGAGACAGGGCTCCGGGGGCTATGGCTACACCTTC. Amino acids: CASRQDRRQGSGGYGYTF.

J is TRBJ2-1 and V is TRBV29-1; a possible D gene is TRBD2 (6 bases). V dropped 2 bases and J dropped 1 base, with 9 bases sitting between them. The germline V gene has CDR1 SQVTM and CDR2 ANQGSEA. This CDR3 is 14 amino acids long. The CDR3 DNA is TGCAGCGTTGAACTCGGGACTTCCTACAATGAGCAGTTCTTC. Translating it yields CSVELGTSYNEQFF.

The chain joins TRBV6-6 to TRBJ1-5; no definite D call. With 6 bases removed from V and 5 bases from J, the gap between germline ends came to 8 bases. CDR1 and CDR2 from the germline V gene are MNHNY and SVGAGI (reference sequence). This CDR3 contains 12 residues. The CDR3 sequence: CASSGPDQPQHF. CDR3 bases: TGTGCCAGCAGCGGTCCCGATCAGCCCCAGCATTTT.

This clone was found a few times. CDR3 protein: CASSTIGGELFF. For the CDR3, the DNA is TGTGCCAGCAGCACTATAGGCGGGGAGCTGTTTTTT. This chain uses TRBV5-4 with TRBJ2-2, with unresolved D. V lost 4 bases, J lost 7 bases, and 8 bases lay in between. This CDR3 spans 12 amino acids. The V gene's germline CDR1 is SGHNT and CDR2 YYREEE (reference sequence).

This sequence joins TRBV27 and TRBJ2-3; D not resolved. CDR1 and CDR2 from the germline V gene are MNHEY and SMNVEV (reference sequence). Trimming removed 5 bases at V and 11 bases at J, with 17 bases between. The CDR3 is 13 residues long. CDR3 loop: CASSATQSGGQYF. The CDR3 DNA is TGTGCCAGCAGTGCAACACAGTCCGGTGGGCAGTATTTT.

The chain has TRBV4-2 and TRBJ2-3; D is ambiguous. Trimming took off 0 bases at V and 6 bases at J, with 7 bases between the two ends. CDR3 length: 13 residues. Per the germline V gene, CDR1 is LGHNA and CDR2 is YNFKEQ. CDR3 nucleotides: TGTGCCAGCAGCCAAGATTATCGGGATACGCAGTATTTT. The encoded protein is CASSQDYRDTQYF.

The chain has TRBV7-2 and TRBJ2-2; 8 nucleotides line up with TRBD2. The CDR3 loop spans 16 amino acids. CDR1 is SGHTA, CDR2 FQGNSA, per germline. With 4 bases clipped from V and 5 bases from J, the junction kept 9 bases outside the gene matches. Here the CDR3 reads CASSSAFGGRTGELFF. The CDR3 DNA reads TGTGCCAGCAGCTCAGCGTTTGGCGGGAGGACCGGGGAGCTGTTTTTT.

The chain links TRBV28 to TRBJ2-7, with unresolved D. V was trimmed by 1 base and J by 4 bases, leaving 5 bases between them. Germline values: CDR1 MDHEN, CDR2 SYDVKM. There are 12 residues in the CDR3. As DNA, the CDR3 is TGTGCCAGCAGTTTATCCCCATACGAGCAGTACTTC. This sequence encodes CASSLSPYEQYF.

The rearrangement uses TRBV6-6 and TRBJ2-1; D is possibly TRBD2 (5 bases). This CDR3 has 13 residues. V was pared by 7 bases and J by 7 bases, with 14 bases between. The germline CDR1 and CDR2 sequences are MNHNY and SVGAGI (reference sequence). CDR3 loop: CASIPGEGNEQFF. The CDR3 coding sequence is TGTGCCAGCATCCCGGGCGAGGGAAATGAGCAGTTCTTC.

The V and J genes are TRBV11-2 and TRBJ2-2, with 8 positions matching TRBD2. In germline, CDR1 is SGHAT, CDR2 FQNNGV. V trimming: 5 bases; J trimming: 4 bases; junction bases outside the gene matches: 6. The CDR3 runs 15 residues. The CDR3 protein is CASSLTGTSTGELFF. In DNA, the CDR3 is TGTGCCAGCAGCCTAACCGGGACTAGCACCGGGGAGCTGTTTTTT.

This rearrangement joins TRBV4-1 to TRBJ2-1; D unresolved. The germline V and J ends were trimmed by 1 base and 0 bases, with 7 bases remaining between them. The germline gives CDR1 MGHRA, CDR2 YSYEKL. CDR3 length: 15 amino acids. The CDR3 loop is CASSQGLSSYNEQFF. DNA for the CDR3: TGCGCCAGCAGCCAAGGTCTTAGCTCCTACAATGAGCAGTTCTTC.

The CDR3: CASSQLAGPYEQYF. The CDR3 coding sequence is TGTGCCAGCAGCCAACTAGCGGGGCCCTACGAGCAGTACTTC. This chain uses TRBV14 with TRBJ2-7; the match to TRBD2 covers 9 bases. Losses at the gene ends were 2 bases for V and 2 bases for J; bases not matched to a gene: 1. The CDR3 sequence is 14 residues long. Germline CDR1 and CDR2: SGHDN and FVKESK.

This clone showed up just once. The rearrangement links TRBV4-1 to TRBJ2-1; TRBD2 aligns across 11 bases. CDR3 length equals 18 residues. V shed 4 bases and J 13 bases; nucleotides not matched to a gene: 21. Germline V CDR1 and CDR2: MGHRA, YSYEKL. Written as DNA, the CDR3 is TGCGCCAGCAGCCCTCAAGTTGTAGCGGGAGGGCCCTCCCGTAGTCAGTTCTTC. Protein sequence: CASSPQVVAGGPSRSQFF.

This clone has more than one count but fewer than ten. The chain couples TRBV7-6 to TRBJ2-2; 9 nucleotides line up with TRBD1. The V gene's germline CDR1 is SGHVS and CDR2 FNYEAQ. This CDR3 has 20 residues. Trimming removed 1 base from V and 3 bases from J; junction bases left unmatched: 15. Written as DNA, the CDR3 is TGTGCCAGCAGCTTAGGTGATAATACGGACAGGGGACGCGACACCGGGGAGCTGTTTTTT. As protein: CASSLGDNTDRGRDTGELFF.

CDR3 DNA: TGTGCCAGCAGCCCCAGGGGGAGTCACAATCAGCCCCAGCATTTT. It encodes CASSPRGSHNQPQHF. The rearrangement uses TRBV7-8 and TRBJ1-5; 7 bases fit TRBD1. Germline trimming cut 5 bases from V and 3 bases from J; bases unmatched to any gene: 7. This CDR3 comprises 15 residues. Germline CDR1 SGHVS, CDR2 FQNEAQ.

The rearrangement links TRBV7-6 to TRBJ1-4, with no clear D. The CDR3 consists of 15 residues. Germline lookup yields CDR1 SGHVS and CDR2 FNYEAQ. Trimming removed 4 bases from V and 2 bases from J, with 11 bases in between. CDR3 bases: TGTGCCAGCAGCTCCTCCCTAAACACTAATGAAAAACTGTTTTTT. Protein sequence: CASSSSLNTNEKLFF.

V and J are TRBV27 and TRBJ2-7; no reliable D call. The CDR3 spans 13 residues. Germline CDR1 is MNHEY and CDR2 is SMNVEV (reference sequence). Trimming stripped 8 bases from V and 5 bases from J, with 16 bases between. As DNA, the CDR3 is TGTGCCAGCCGCTTCGAAGTGGGCCACGAGCAGTACTTC. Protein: CASRFEVGHEQYF.

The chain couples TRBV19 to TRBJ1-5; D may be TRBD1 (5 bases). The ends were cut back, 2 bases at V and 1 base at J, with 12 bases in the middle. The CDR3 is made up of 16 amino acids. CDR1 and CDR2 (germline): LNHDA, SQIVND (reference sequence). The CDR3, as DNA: TGTGCCAGTAGTATATTGGGACTCCCGAGCAATCAGCCCCAGCATTTT. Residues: CASSILGLPSNQPQHF.

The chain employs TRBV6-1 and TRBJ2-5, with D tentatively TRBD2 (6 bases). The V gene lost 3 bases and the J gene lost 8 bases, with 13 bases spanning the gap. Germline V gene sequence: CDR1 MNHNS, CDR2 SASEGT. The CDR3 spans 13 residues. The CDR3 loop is CASSDGSPLTQYF. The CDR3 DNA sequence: TGTGCCAGCAGTGACGGGAGCCCACTAACCCAGTACTTC.